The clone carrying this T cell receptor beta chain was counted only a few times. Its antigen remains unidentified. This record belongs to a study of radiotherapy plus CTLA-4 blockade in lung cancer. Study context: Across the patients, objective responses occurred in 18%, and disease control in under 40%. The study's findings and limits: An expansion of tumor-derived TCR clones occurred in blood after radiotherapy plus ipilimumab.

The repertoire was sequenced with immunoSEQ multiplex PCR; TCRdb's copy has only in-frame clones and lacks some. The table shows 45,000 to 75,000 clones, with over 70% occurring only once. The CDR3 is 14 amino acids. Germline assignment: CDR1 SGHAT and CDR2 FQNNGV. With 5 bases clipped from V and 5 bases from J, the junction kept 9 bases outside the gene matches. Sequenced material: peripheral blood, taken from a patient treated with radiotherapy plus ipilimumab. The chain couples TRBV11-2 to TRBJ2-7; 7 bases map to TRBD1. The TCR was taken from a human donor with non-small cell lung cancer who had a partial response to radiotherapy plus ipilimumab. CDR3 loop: CASSPGQDGDEQYF. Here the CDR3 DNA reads TGTGCCAGCAGCCCAGGACAGGATGGAGACGAGCAGTACTTC.